The 14 T cell receptor beta chains in this list originate from one sample, sequenced in a study of blood T cell repertoires in COVID-19. Clones were read by immunoSEQ multiplex PCR, and TCRdb kept only the in-frame ones, dropping some. The sample shows some 74,000 clones, roughly 80% of them seen only once. The sequenced sample consisted of peripheral blood. The origin of the receptors is a woman aged 50 to 60 with acute or convalescent COVID-19.

V gene TRBV7-9 combines with J gene TRBJ2-7; 9 bases fit TRBD2. Germline CDR1 and CDR2: SEHNR and FQNEAQ (reference sequence). The CDR3 loop spans 19 amino acids. J lost 2 bases, V lost 1 base, and 15 bases had no gene match. CDR3 nucleotides: TGTGCCAGCAGCTTAGGGGGCGGGGTAGCGGGAGAGGGGGCCTACGAGCAGTACTTC. Translating gives CASSLGGGVAGEGAYEQYF.

The V and J genes are TRBV7-9 and TRBJ2-7; D is unresolved. The germline V gene has CDR1 SEHNR and CDR2 FQNEAQ (reference sequence). The V end lost 5 bases, the J end lost 6 bases, and 14 bases lay between the germline ends. The CDR3 is 13 amino acids. The CDR3 bases are TGTGCCAGCAGCCCACAGAAATCAGGCGAGCAGTACTTC. As protein: CASSPQKSGEQYF.

This CDR3 reads CASSELYRVHEQYF. CDR3 coding DNA: TGTGCCAGCAGTGAACTATACAGGGTCCACGAGCAGTACTTC. The chain has TRBV6-1 and TRBJ2-7; a weak D match, TRBD1 (6 bases). Germline assignment: CDR1 MNHNS and CDR2 SASEGT. Between the trimmed V and J ends, which lost 2 bases and 5 bases, there was a span of 13 bases. This CDR3 contains 14 residues.

The V gene is TRBV30, the J gene TRBJ1-2, with 7 bases matching TRBD1. This CDR3 is built from 15 residues. Per germline, CDR1 GTSNPN and CDR2 SVGIG (reference sequence). V shed 2 bases, J shed 0 bases, and the junction held 6 bases outside the gene matches. The CDR3 protein is CAWSPGQLANYGYTF. The DNA for the CDR3 is TGTGCCTGGAGTCCGGGACAGTTAGCTAACTATGGCTACACCTTC.

The V call is TRBV7-2, the J call TRBJ1-3; perhaps TRBD1 as D (5 bases). Trimming stripped 5 bases from V and 0 bases from J, with 11 bases between. The CDR3 runs 15 residues. From germline, CDR1 is SGHTA and CDR2 FQGNSA. This chain's CDR3 is CASSPWGGSGNTIYF. The CDR3 coding sequence is TGTGCCAGCAGCCCTTGGGGCGGCTCTGGAAACACCATATATTTT.

This clone appeared a few times. The genes are TRBV19 and TRBJ1-1; D gene ambiguous. The length of the CDR3 is 14 residues. V was clipped by 0 bases and J by 7 bases, with 12 bases between them. Germline values: CDR1 LNHDA, CDR2 SQIVND (reference sequence). In DNA form, the CDR3 reads TGTGCCAGTAGTATAGATGGAGGAGAAGGTGAAGCTTTCTTT. Translation gives CASSIDGGEGEAFF.

This clone was seen a handful of times. The rearrangement joins TRBV6-5 to TRBJ1-2; the match to TRBD1 covers 9 bases. The CDR3 runs to 15 residues. CDR1 is MNHEY, CDR2 SVGAGI, per germline. Trimming at V came to 2 bases and at J to 2 bases, leaving 3 bases not matched to a gene. CDR3 DNA: TGTGCCAGCAGTTACGCCGGGACAGGGAACTATGGCTACACCTTC. Amino acids: CASSYAGTGNYGYTF.

This chain uses TRBV19 with TRBJ1-2; TRBD1 is a possible D gene (5 bases). V dropped 4 bases and J dropped 6 bases, with 9 bases sitting between them. Looked up from germline, CDR1 is LNHDA and CDR2 is SQIVND (reference sequence). This CDR3 is built from 12 residues. The CDR3 DNA follows: TGTGCCAGTAGTACGACAGTACATGGCTACACCTTC. Protein: CASSTTVHGYTF. The full variable domain, in which reference TRBV19 and TRBJ1-2 provide the parts outside the CDR3, is DGGITQSPKYLFRKEGQNVTLSCEQNLNHDAMYWYRQDPGQGLRLIYYSQIVNDFQKGDIAEGYSVSREKKESFPLTVTSAQKNPTAFYLCASSTTVHGYTFGSGTRLTVV.

V usage is TRBV19 and J usage is TRBJ2-3; TRBD2 matches 13 bases. Germline V lookup: CDR1 LNHDA, CDR2 SQIVND (reference sequence). This CDR3 has 16 residues. Germline trimming cut 6 bases from V and 2 bases from J; bases unmatched to any gene: 5. CDR3 nucleotides: TGTGCCAGTAGCCCGGGACTAGCGGGATTCACAGATACGCAGTATTTT. Its protein is CASSPGLAGFTDTQYF.

The chain uses TRBV6-5 and TRBJ2-2; D is possibly TRBD2 (6 bases). Germline V CDR1 and CDR2: MNHEY, SVGAGI. The CDR3 spans 14 residues. V lost 2 bases, J lost 4 bases, and 8 bases lay in between. CDR3 bases: TGTGCCAGCAGTTACCGGCGGGGCACCGGGGAGCTGTTTTTT. It specifies CASSYRRGTGELFF.

This clone was counted between two and nine times. This sequence joins TRBV11-3 and TRBJ2-2; D gene ambiguous. Germline CDR1 and CDR2: SGHNT and YENEEA. The CDR3 has 13 amino acids. With 5 bases removed from V and 8 bases from J, the gap between germline ends came to 12 bases. CDR3 DNA sequence: TGTGCCAGCAGCCGACACCCGTTAGGGGAGCTGTTTTTT. It yields the protein CASSRHPLGELFF.

V is TRBV27 and J is TRBJ2-1, with TRBD2 matching 10 bases. From germline, CDR1 is MNHEY and CDR2 SMNVEV (reference sequence). Unmatched junction bases numbered 18, after V lost 2 bases and J lost 8 bases. This CDR3 is built from 19 residues. The CDR3 loop is CASSLPRLAGAAISHEQFF. Here the CDR3 DNA reads TGTGCCAGCAGTTTACCGCGCCTAGCGGGGGCGGCAATAAGTCATGAGCAGTTCTTC.

V is TRBV4-3 and J is TRBJ2-1; no reliable D call. The length of the CDR3 is 12 residues. V lost 4 bases and J 3 bases, leaving 4 bases between the germline ends. Germline V gives CDR1 LGHNA, CDR2 YSLEER. The CDR3 DNA sequence: TGCGCCAGCAGCCCACACTACAATGAGCAGTTCTTC. Translated, it gives CASSPHYNEQFF.

This chain joins TRBV3-1 (or the pseudogene TRBV3-2) and TRBJ2-1; 7 nucleotides match TRBD1. This CDR3 is built from 17 residues. In germline, CDR1 is LGHDT, CDR2 YNNKEL (reference sequence). The J segment lost 5 bases and the V segment lost 0 bases, leaving 10 bases of the junction unmatched. The CDR3 reads CASSQEKWVGQNNEQFF. CDR3 nucleotide sequence: TGTGCCAGCAGCCAAGAGAAGTGGGTGGGACAGAACAATGAGCAGTTCTTC.